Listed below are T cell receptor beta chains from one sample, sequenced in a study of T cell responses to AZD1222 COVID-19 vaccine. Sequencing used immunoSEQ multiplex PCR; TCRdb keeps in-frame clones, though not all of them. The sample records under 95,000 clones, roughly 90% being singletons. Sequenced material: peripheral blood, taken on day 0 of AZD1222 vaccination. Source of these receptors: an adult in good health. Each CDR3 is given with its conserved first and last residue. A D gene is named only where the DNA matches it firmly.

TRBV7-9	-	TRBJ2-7	CASSTGRTQEQYF
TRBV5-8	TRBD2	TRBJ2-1	CASSLATTSGKYNEQFF
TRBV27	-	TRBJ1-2	CASSFAGKGSYGYTF
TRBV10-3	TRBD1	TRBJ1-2	CAISEGTAPNYGYTF
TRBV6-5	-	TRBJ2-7	CASSYRQEAEQYF
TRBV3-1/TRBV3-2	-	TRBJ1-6	CASSHSGPANSPLHF
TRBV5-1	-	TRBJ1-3	CASSLPAEGSSGNTIYF
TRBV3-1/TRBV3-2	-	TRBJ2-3	CASSQRLESDTQYF
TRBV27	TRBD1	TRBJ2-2	CASSYRGSTGELFF
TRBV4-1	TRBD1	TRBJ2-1	CASSPGTDYNEQFF
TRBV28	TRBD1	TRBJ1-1	CASSWGQPNTEAFF
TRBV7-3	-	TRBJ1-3	CASGMDSGNTIYF
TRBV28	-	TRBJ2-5	CASRGVPETQYF
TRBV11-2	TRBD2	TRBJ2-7	CASSLRSGSLSYEQYF
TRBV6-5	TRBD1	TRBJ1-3	CASGPRDSTGNTIYF
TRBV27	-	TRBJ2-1	CASSLSPRAQQFF
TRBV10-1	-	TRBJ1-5	CASRGFANQPQHF
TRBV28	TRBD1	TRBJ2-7	CASSWLRGQGRGEQYF
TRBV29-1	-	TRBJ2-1	CSVDGVAGRQFF
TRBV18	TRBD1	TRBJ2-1	CASSPTGVYNEQFF
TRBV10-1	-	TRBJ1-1	CASSEGGNTEAFF
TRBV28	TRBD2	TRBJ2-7	CASTGGRGAGDEQYF